This TCR beta chain emerged from a study of cytomegalovirus exposure and HLA in healthy donors (TCRdb year 2017). Regarding the study in general: An earlier analysis of more than 550 of the donors reported 250 to 350 Gb of sequence data and about 120 million unique TCR beta sequences obtained from some 200 million T cells. Along with the roughly 670-subject first cohort, a separate validation cohort of around 110 different subjects was used. Among the approximately 400 genotyped donors, under 90% belonged to the genetic ancestry cluster associated with self-reported Caucasian donors. An earlier analysis of some 500 of the donors used high-throughput TCR beta sequencing to judge whether each TCR beta V gene segment behaved as functional or pseudogenic. An early release covering 550 to 700 HLA-typed donors comprised around 300 gigabases of sequencing data and approximately 85 million unique TCR sequences. Among 300 to 500 genotyped donors of the cohort, an average of approximately 240,000 unique TCR beta nucleotide sequences was sequenced per donor, of which about 18% were non-productive. Four or five DR-DQ haplotypes were handled as single units for association and clustering because linkage in the cohort was strong. The study combined high-throughput TCR immunosequencing, statistical association of individual TCRs with disease status, and machine learning to predict cytomegalovirus infection status. To study patterns of TCR occurrence, a later analysis re-analyzed previously published TCR beta repertoires from around 660 donors and added high-resolution HLA genotyping. All discovery cohort repertoires had been generated using a single sequencing platform. Using immunosequencing, the study profiled T cell repertoires from fewer than 850 subjects and related those repertoires to cytomegalovirus serostatus. Rather than using new phenotypic data, the later analysis identified candidate immune exposures from TCR beta sequences and from how often those sequences occurred across donors. The number of donors typed differed by locus, with 629-630 for A, B, C, DRB1 and DQB1, 522 for DQA1, 600 to 610 for DPA1, and some 440 for DPB1. In a later genetic analysis, genome-wide SNP genotypes for about 65% of the roughly 700 donors were used, and that subset was treated as a discovery cohort. Alongside the repertoire data, information on donor age, sex, ethnicity and CMV serostatus was compiled. Both class I and class II loci were covered by HLA typing, at four-digit resolution. The study aimed to test whether cataloging public T cell receptors could reveal signatures of past pathogen exposure. Here is what the overall study found, with its caveats: In a later genetic analysis, a missense DCLRE1C variant was associated with V-gene and J-gene trimming of TCR beta chains, and the association was replicated in an independent cohort. CMV serostatus was the only immune exposure information available for the cohort. Strong co-occurrence of HLA alleles, especially DR and DQ, made assigning TCR associations to individual alleles difficult. A further reported finding was that TCR beta sequences accurately predicted the HLA-A and HLA-B alleles for most subjects in the first cohort. Several of the top co-occurrence clusters appeared to be linked to parvovirus B19, influenza, CMV and Epstein-Barr virus, according to a later analysis. According to a later genetic analysis, donors in an Asian-associated ancestry cluster had fewer N-insertions in productive TCRs than the approximately 670-donor mean. The authors suggested that the approach could potentially be generalized to other disease states and immunological phenotypes. In this cohort, only TCR beta chains were sequenced, and detectable features were limited by the absence of alpha or paired-chain data. Roughly uniform sequencing depth across donors was assumed in presence/absence analyses, although this assumption may not hold. According to a later analysis, TCR association rates differed among HLA loci, with DRB1 alleles showing the most associated TCRs and HLA-C alleles showing the fewest. Compared with equally common non-associated chains, HLA-associated TCR beta chains in a later analysis were more clonally expanded and had lower generation probabilities. In a later analysis, most CMV-associated TCR beta chains were found to appear HLA-restricted, with HLA associations seemingly driven largely by CMV exposure. Correlated functional status among segregating V segments might reflect linkage disequilibrium, but an unknown experimental factor could not be ruled out. Across donors, most TCR sequences were observed very rarely, whereas some public TCRs were present in many individuals. In an earlier analysis of around 500 of the donors, most TCR beta V segments appeared in productive rearrangements about 90% or about 30% of the time, broadly matching IMGT annotations. In vitro tests confirmed that a few of the cytomegalovirus-associated TCR beta chains recognize cytomegalovirus antigens. A cluster of highly shared sequence variants was judged likely to represent a technical artifact of the sequencing pipeline. In a later analysis, more than 15,000 TCR beta sequences were associated with specific HLA alleles at a false discovery rate of 0.05. Because the 87-base-pair reads could not distinguish some IMGT-functional V segments, including TRBV6-2 and TRBV6-3, those segments were excluded. The study gave a list of over 150 TCR beta chains associated with cytomegalovirus. Because HLA typing was unavailable for some donors at each locus, only the typed subset was used in association tests. In both the original and validation cohorts, the classifier was reported to diagnose cytomegalovirus status with high specificity and sensitivity. Seventeen rarely observed V segments, including chromosome 9 orphons, were excluded from the earlier analysis of some 590 of the donors because counts were too low.

Compared with germline, V lacks 5 bases and J lacks 9 bases; bases without a gene match: 11. From the cysteine up to the phenylalanine, the CDR3 has a length of 14 residues. Kept here is only the CDR3 DNA, which spans 42 bases and is read in frame from base 1. The germline V gene (reference sequence) supplies CDR1 MNHEY and CDR2 SMNVEV. Library preparation was by the immunoSEQ multiplex PCR assay. A mixture of 60 forward primers for TCR Vbeta segments and 13 reverse primers for TCR Jbeta segments was used in the multiplex PCR. The CDR3 region of rearranged TCR beta genes was amplified from genomic DNA by a multiplex PCR assay. The amplified TCR beta libraries were sequenced on the Illumina HiSeq System as 87-base-pair reads. The source study handled its data this way. A later analysis tallied about 77 million unique TCR beta chains across the 660 or so repertoires, and about 12 million of those chains were shared by two or more donors. Raw reads were error-corrected and collapsed into unique sequences with a nearest-neighbor algorithm that merged closely related sequences to remove PCR and sequencing errors. CDR3 sequences were aligned to IMGT reference sequences to assign V, D and J gene segments. Each retained sequence needed at least a six-nucleotide match to both a V gene segment and a J gene segment. Rearrangements were called productive when the CDR3 lacked stop codons and stayed in frame with V and J; all others were non-productive. Following IMGT convention, CDR3 was defined as the stretch from the second conserved V-encoded cysteine to the conserved J-encoded phenylalanine. The earlier analysis of 587 of the donors excluded any sequence lacking an unambiguous match to a single V gene segment. In an earlier analysis of several hundred of the donors, a V segment was called functional when productive rearrangements were above 56.7%, and segregating when the standard deviation between donors exceeded 5%. A statistical classification framework was built for diagnosing cytomegalovirus status from the catalog of TCR beta chain sequences. In a later analysis, V and J genes were assigned by comparing TCR nucleotide sequences against IMGT/GENE-DB human TR gene sequences. Using the TCRdist pipeline, a later analysis assigned CDR3 sequences along with most-parsimonious VDJ recombination scenarios. In a later analysis, each TCR beta chain was defined by its CDR3 amino acid sequence together with its V-gene family, and reads without a unique V-gene family were excluded. In a later analysis, around 650 highly shared, low-generation-probability nucleotide sequences were removed to address suspected cross-contamination and a sequencing artifact. For each public chain, a later analysis derived a clonal expansion index from normalized ranks of inferred template counts within each repertoire. A later analysis computed generation probabilities with a VDJ recombination model fitted to out-of-frame rearrangements, and checked the results against IGoR. In a later analysis, hypergeometric tests were used to score TCR-TCR, TCR-HLA and TCR-CMV co-occurrence, with a repertoire-size bias correction applied to TCR pairs. False discovery rates were estimated in a later analysis by permuting HLA or CMV assignments 20 times. In a later analysis, co-occurring TCRs were grouped with DBSCAN, and TCRdist sequence similarity was added when clustering was performed within HLA-allele-positive subsets. Repertoires with fewer than 30,000 or more than 120,000 public chains were left out of co-occurrence clustering, as were about 5 repertoires with anomalous nucleotide sharing. TCRdb stores this immuneACCESS table with in-frame sequences only. Part of the clones is absent; in the studies checked, under half of the shortfall reflects unresolved V genes, and no reason is known for the rest. D and trimming come from the DNA, and the V and J calls and clone size come from that table. The sample records about 130,000 clones, 70% to 75% of which are singletons. The ten largest clonotypes hold roughly 7% of the sample.

The cohort consisted of 670 or so healthy bone marrow donors. All cohort members were sampled while nominally healthy, although unrecorded immune exposures were likely present. The donor was CMV seronegative and was included in the group of around 320 seronegative cohort members. Every donor gave a peripheral blood sample, and the peripheral blood mononuclear cells from that sample were used for TCR beta sequencing. Genomic DNA was extracted from the blood cell samples with the Qiagen DNeasy Blood Extraction Kit. With regard to this clone: Its binding antigen is unknown. The sample holds no much larger clone one base away, and base qualities are not on file.

Sequencing was performed on PBMCs. The sequence came from a male donor in good health and CMV-seronegative. The chain is made from TRBV27 and TRBJ2-7; the central 9 bases match TRBD1. The sequenced DNA is TGTGCCAGCAGTCCTCCGGGACAGGGAAGAGTGCAGTACTTC. This sequence encodes CASSPPGQGRVQYF.